This T cell receptor (beta chain) was profiled in a study of breast tumors, draining lymph nodes, adjacent tissues (dated by TCRdb to the mid-2010s). Regarding the research as a whole: Breast cancer patients provided tumor, adjacent nontumor tissue and axillary lymph nodes, and the study compared the TCR beta repertoires across these three sources. The study aimed to assess the relationships and possible T-cell exchange between tumor, surrounding tissue and draining lymph node repertoires in human breast cancer.

The table lists this clonotype with many counts. Its antigen is currently not known. Base-call qualities are not available, and no considerably larger clone is one nucleotide away. Points the paper makes about the study in general: Tumor T-cell repertoires showed less diversity than lymph node repertoires and more diversity than nontumor tissue repertoires, and tumor T-cell repertoires showed preferential V and J gene usage. Rather than being directly demonstrated, the conclusion that tumor T cells originate in lymph nodes was presented as consistent with a hypothesis. A scenario in which most tumor T cells derive from the lymph node and then expand within tumor tissue was judged to be consistent with the data. In luminal-like breast cancer, tumor and nontumor tissue repertoires resembled each other significantly more than in basal-like breast cancer.

Relative to germline, V is 6 bases shorter and J is 3 bases shorter, with 14 bases between their ends. The CDR3 numbers 15 residues from cysteine through phenylalanine. Only the CDR3 region is kept as DNA, spanning 45 bases read in frame from base 1. Sequencing relied on an Illumina HiSeq 2000. TCR beta chain libraries were generated by multiplex PCR amplification. The amplified TCR beta chain products were analyzed by high-throughput sequencing. Using fastp at Q25 and MiXCR, TCRdb reprocessed the public reads and kept productive beta chains. Entries that share a CDR3 protein sequence are merged under the most common genes and DNA. This sample gives approximately 28,000 distinct CDR3 sequences in total; approximately 63% of them show up just once. In total, the top ten clones hold about 18% of the sample.

The sequence derives from a female donor with breast cancer. Some clones in this sample may be carry-over from other donors' samples. The rearrangement combines TRBV12-3 or TRBV12-4 with TRBJ2-2, and TRBD1 may be the D gene, going by 6 matching bases. Sequences were obtained from breast tumor tissue. Here the CDR3 is given as CASRKQGGYTGELFF. Here is the DNA: TGTGCCAGCAGAAAACAAGGGGGATACACCGGGGAGCTGTTTTTT.